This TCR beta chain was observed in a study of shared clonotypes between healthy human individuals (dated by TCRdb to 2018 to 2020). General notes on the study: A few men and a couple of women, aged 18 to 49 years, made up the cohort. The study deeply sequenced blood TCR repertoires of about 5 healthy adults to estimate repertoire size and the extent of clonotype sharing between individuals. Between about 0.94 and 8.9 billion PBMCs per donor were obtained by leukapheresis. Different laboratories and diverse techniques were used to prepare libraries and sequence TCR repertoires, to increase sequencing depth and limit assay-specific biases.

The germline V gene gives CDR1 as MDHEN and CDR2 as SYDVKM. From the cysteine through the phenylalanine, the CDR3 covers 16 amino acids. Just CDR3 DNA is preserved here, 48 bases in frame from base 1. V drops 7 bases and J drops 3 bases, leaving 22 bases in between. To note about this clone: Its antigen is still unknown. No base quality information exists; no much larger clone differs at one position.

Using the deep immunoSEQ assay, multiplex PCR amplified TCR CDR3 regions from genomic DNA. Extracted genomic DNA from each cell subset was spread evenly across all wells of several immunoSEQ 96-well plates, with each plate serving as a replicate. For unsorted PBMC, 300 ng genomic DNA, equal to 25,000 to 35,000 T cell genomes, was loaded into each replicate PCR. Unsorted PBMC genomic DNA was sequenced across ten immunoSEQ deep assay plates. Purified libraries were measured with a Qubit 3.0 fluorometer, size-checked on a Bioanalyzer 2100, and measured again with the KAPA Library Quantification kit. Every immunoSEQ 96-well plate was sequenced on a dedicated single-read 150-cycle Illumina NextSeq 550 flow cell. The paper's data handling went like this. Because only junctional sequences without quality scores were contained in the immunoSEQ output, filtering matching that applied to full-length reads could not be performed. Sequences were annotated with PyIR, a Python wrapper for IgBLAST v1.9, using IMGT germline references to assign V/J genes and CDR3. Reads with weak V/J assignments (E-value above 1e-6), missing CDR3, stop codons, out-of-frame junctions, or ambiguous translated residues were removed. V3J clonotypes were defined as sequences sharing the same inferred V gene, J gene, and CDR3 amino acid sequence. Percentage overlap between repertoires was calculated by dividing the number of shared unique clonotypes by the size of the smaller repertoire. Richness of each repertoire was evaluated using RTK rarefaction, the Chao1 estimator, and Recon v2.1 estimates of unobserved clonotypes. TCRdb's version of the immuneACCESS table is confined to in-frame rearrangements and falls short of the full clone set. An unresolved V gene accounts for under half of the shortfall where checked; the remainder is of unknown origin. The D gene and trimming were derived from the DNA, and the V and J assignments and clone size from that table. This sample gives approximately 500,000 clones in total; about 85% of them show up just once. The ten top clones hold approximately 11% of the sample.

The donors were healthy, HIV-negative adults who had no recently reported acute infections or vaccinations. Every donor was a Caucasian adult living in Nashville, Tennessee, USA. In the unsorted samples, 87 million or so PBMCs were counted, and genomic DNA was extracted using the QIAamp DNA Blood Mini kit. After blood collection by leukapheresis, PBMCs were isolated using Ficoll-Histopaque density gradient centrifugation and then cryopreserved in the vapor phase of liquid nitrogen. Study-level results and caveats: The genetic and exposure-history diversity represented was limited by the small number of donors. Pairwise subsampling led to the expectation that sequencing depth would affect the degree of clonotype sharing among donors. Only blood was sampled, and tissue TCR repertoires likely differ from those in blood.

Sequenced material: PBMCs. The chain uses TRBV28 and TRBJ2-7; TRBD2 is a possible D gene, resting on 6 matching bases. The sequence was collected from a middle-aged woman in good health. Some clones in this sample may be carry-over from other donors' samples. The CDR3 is CASTIGGQPSYYEQYF. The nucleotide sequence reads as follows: TGTGCCAGCACCATAGGAGGGCAGCCCTCCTACTACGAGCAGTACTTC.